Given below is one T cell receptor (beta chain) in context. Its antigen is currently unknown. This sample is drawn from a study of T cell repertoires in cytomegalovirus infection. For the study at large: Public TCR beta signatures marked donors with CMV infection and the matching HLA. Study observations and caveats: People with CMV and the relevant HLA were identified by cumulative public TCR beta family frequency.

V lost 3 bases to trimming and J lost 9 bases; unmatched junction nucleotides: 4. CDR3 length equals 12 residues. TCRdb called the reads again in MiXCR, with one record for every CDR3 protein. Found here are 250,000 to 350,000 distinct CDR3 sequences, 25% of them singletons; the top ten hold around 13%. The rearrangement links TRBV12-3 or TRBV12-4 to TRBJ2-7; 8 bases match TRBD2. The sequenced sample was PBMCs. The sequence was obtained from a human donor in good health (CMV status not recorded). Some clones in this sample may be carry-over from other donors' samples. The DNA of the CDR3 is TGTGCCAGCAGTTTTAGCGGGGCGGGGCAGTACTTC. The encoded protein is CASSFSGAGQYF.